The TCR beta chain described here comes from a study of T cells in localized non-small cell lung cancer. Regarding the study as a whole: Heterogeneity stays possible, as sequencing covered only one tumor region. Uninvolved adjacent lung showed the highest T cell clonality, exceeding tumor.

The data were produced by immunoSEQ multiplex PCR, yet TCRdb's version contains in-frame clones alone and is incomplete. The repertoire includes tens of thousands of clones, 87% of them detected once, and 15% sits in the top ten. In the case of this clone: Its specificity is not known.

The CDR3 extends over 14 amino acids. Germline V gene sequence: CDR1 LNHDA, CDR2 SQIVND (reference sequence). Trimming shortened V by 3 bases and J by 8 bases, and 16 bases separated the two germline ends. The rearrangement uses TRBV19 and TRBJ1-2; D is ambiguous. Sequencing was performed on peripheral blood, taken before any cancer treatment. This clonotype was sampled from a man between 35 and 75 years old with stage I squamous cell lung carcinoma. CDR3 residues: CASSMRAPTGGYTF. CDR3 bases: TGTGCCAGTAGTATGAGGGCCCCGACGGGCGGCTACACCTTC. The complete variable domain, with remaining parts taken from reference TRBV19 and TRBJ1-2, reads DGGITQSPKYLFRKEGQNVTLSCEQNLNHDAMYWYRQDPGQGLRLIYYSQIVNDFQKGDIAEGYSVSREKKESFPLTVTSAQKNPTAFYLCASSMRAPTGGYTFGSGTRLTVV.